This note documents a single T cell receptor beta chain sequence. This CDR3 comprises 15 residues. V dropped 2 bases and J dropped 3 bases, with 13 bases sitting between them. The CDR3 regions of TCR beta were amplified from RNA transcripts. HTBI primers were employed in a first-round RT-PCR of the TCR CDR3. TCRdb called the multiplex PCR reads again in MiXCR, with one record for every CDR3 protein. The table lists approximately 720,000 distinct CDR3 sequences, around 19% of them singletons. These data belong to a study of T cells in Graves' hyperthyroidism and ophthalmopathy. Exclusion followed for patients with uncontrolled infection, other autoimmune disease, pregnancy or lactation.

This TCR was recovered from a woman aged 45-65 years with Graves' hyperthyroidism that later progressed to Graves' ophthalmopathy. The chain is built from TRBV12-3 or TRBV12-4 and TRBJ1-2; D is perhaps TRBD1 (6 bases). Sequencing was done on a sample of blood. CDR3 loop: CASSLLTGEDYGYTF. CDR3 nucleotide sequence: TGTGCCAGCAGTTTATTGACAGGTGAAGACTATGGCTACACCTTC.